The 6 T cell receptor beta chains in this list originate from one sample, sequenced in a study of blood T cell repertoires in COVID-19. Libraries were prepared by immunoSEQ multiplex PCR; TCRdb keeps only in-frame clonotypes and omits some of them. The sample has about 180,000 clones, approximately 87% seen once. The sequenced sample consisted of peripheral blood. Receptors were obtained from a man between 65 and 80 years old with active or convalescent COVID-19.

This clone has just a few counts. This chain connects TRBV6-4 to TRBJ2-3; TRBD2 is a possible D gene (5 bases). Germline V CDR1 and CDR2: MRHNA, SNTAGT. The CDR3 has 13 amino acids. V lost 5 bases, J lost 2 bases, and 8 bases lay in between. CDR3 region: CASSSGDTDTQYF. The DNA for the CDR3 is TGTGCCAGCAGTAGCGGAGACACAGATACGCAGTATTTT.

The V gene is TRBV28, the J gene TRBJ2-1; 10 bases match TRBD1. V trimming: 1 base; J trimming: 1 base; junction bases outside the gene matches: 4. The CDR3 covers 17 residues. Germline values: CDR1 MDHEN, CDR2 SYDVKM. CDR3 sequence (DNA): TGTGCCAGCAGTTTATTCGGGACAGGGGTATCCTACAATGAGCAGTTCTTC. This encodes CASSLFGTGVSYNEQFF.

The chain recombines TRBV7-2 with TRBJ1-6; 8 nucleotides align to TRBD1. CDR3 length equals 15 residues. V dropped 1 base and J dropped 12; count of bases not matched to a gene: 8. The germline V gene has CDR1 SGHTA and CDR2 FQGNSA. The CDR3 loop is CASSLVGTGGQPLHF. In DNA, the CDR3 is TGTGCCAGCAGCTTAGTCGGTACAGGGGGTCAACCCCTCCACTTT.

This chain connects TRBV18 to TRBJ1-1, with TRBD1 matching over 10 bases. In germline, CDR1 is KGHSH, CDR2 LQKENI. This CDR3 has 16 residues. V gave up 3 bases and J gave up 2 bases; unmatched junction bases: 6. In DNA, the CDR3 is TGTGCCAGCTCACCTACCAGGACAGGGGGAAACACTGAAGCTTTCTTT. Its protein product is CASSPTRTGGNTEAFF. Together with reference TRBV18 and TRBJ1-1, the CDR3 gives the full variable domain: NAGVMQNPRHLVRRRGQEARLRCSPMKGHSHVYWYRQLPEEGLKFMVYLQKENIIDESGMPKERFSAEFPKEGPSILRIQQVVRGDSAAYFCASSPTRTGGNTEAFFGQGTRLTVV.

The chain links TRBV5-6 to TRBJ1-1; no definite D call. Trimming pared 3 bases from V and 7 bases from J, leaving 19 bases between. The CDR3 runs to 15 residues. The germline V gene has CDR1 SGHDT and CDR2 YYEEEE. In DNA, the CDR3 is TGTGCCAGCAGCTCTACTACTCGCGGGAACCTTGAAGCTTTCTTT. Translation gives CASSSTTRGNLEAFF. The full variable domain, with the rest looked up from reference TRBV5-6 and TRBJ1-1, is DAGVTQSPTHLIKTRGQQVTLRCSPKSGHDTVSWYQQALGQGPQFIFQYYEEEERQRGNFPDRFSGHQFPNYSSELNVNALLLGDSALYLCASSSTTRGNLEAFFGQGTRLTVV.

This chain uses TRBV19 with TRBJ1-1, with TRBD1 matching 7 bases. This CDR3 contains 13 residues. In germline, CDR1 is LNHDA, CDR2 SQIVND (reference sequence). The V segment lost 7 bases and the J segment 1 base; nucleotides outside the gene matches: 3. In nucleotides, the CDR3 is TGTGCCAGTAAGACAGGGAAGAACACTGAAGCTTTCTTT. Translated, it gives CASKTGKNTEAFF. Full variable domain (remainder filled in from reference TRBV19 and TRBJ1-1): DGGITQSPKYLFRKEGQNVTLSCEQNLNHDAMYWYRQDPGQGLRLIYYSQIVNDFQKGDIAEGYSVSREKKESFPLTVTSAQKNPTAFYLCASKTGKNTEAFFGQGTRLTVV.